This entry lists 30 T cell receptor beta chains sequenced from one sample in a study of neurological immune-mediated disorders. TCRdb fed the 5' RACE reads into MiXCR, producing one record per CDR3 protein. The sample lists tens of thousands of distinct CDR3 sequences; roughly 3.2% were seen once. The sequenced material came from PBMCs. These receptors all stem from a woman aged 50 to 60 with multiple sclerosis.

In this sample, this clonotype turned up many times. V gene TRBV7-2 combines with J gene TRBJ2-2; 10 nucleotides agree with TRBD2. V was pared by 2 bases and J by 10 bases, with 19 bases of the junction left unmatched. In germline, CDR1 is SGHTA, CDR2 FQGNSA. This CDR3 has 19 amino acids. CDR3 nucleotide sequence: TGTGCCAGCAGCTTATTAAGTCTAGCGGGGGCCTACCCGAGGATGGAGCTGTTTTTT. Amino acid sequence: CASSLLSLAGAYPRMELFF. The full variable domain, completed using reference TRBV7-2 and TRBJ2-2, is GAGVSQSPSNKVTEKGKDVELRCDPISGHTALYWYRQSLGQGLEFLIYFQGNSAPDKSGLPSDRFSAERTGGSVSTLTIQRTQQEDSAVYLCASSLLSLAGAYPRMELFFGEGSRLTVL.

This clonotype showed up many times. The chain has TRBV3-1 and TRBJ1-2, with TRBD1 matching over 9 bases. The CDR3 has 15 residues. V was pared by 4 bases and J by 4 bases, with 7 bases of the junction left unmatched. Germline-derived CDR1 and CDR2 are LGHDT and YNNKEL (reference sequence). CDR3 amino acids: CASSLRTGAGYGYTF. The DNA of the CDR3 is TGTGCCAGCAGCCTCAGGACAGGGGCGGGCTATGGCTACACCTTC.

This clonotype was picked up many times. This chain uses TRBV6-5 with TRBJ2-1; no firm D call. The CDR3 has 16 amino acids. Trimming pared 0 bases from V and 0 bases from J, leaving 9 bases between. CDR1 and CDR2 from the germline V gene are MNHEY and SVGAGI. CDR3 sequence reads: CASSYSRSSSYNEQFF. The CDR3 bases are TGTGCCAGCAGTTACTCGAGGTCGAGCTCCTACAATGAGCAGTTCTTC.

This clonotype showed up many times. This chain links TRBV20-1 with TRBJ1-1; D is undetermined. Trimming left V 6 bases short and J 0 bases short, with 8 bases between. The CDR3 length is 12 residues. Germline assignment: CDR1 DFQATT and CDR2 SNEGSKA (reference sequence). The CDR3 DNA reads TGCAGTGCCCTGGACGTGAACACTGAAGCTTTCTTT. Encoded protein: CSALDVNTEAFF.

This clonotype was seen at least ten times. The genes are TRBV5-1 and TRBJ2-7, with D hard to call. Germline V gene lookup returns CDR1 SGHRS and CDR2 YFSETQ. CDR3 size: 14 residues. Trimming shortened V by 0 bases and J by 3 bases, and 10 bases separated the two germline ends. In DNA form, the CDR3 reads TGCGCCAGCAGCTTGGGTCAGAAACTCTACGAGCAGTACTTC. Residues: CASSLGQKLYEQYF.

There are many counts of this clonotype. The chain employs TRBV20-1 and TRBJ2-1; D is tentatively TRBD1 or TRBD2 (5 bases each). Germline V gives CDR1 DFQATT, CDR2 SNEGSKA (reference sequence). Trimming took off 1 base at V and 9 bases at J, with 10 bases between the two ends. There are 12 residues in the CDR3. The CDR3 DNA reads as TGCAGTGCTAGAGCGGGGCATGGTGAGCAGTTCTTC. This gives the protein CSARAGHGEQFF.

The chain has TRBV5-6 and TRBJ1-1, with no clear D. Trimming removed 4 bases at V and 3 bases at J, with 13 bases between. CDR3 length equals 14 residues. Germline CDR1 is SGHDT and CDR2 is YYEEEE. The CDR3 spells CASSPGTGYTEAFF. In nucleotides, the CDR3 is TGTGCCAGCAGCCCCGGTACGGGCTACACTGAAGCTTTCTTT.

This clonotype was counted at least ten times. This rearrangement joins TRBV3-1 to TRBJ1-4; tentatively, D is TRBD1 (6 bases). Trimming left V 3 bases short and J 4 bases short, with 9 bases between. Germline V gives CDR1 LGHDT, CDR2 YNNKEL (reference sequence). CDR3 length: 14 amino acids. The CDR3 reads CASSQDSFNEKLFF. In nucleotides, the CDR3 is TGTGCCAGCAGCCAGGACAGCTTTAATGAAAAACTGTTTTTT.

This chain connects TRBV18 to TRBJ1-2; D is unresolved. The CDR3 spans 14 residues. V lost 3 bases and J lost 1, with 9 bases in between. In germline, CDR1 is KGHSH, CDR2 LQKENI. CDR3 loop: CASSPQQSNYGYTF. Written as DNA, the CDR3 is TGTGCCAGCTCACCGCAGCAGAGTAACTATGGCTACACCTTC.

This clonotype has a count of ten or more. V usage is TRBV2 and J usage is TRBJ2-1; either TRBD1 or TRBD2 may fit D (5 bases each). Deletions cut 6 bases from V and 2 bases from J, with 14 bases between. Per the germline V gene, CDR1 is SNHLY and CDR2 is FYNNEI. The CDR3 runs to 15 residues. The CDR3 region has the DNA TGTGCCAGCAGCCCACAGAGGGGCCCCTACAATGAGCAGTTCTTC. Translating it yields CASSPQRGPYNEQFF.

This clonotype was counted ten times or more. The chain is built from TRBV15 and TRBJ2-1; maybe TRBD1 (6 bases). This CDR3 comprises 17 residues. The germline V gene encodes CDR1 LNHNV and CDR2 YYDKDF (reference sequence). V was cut by 2 bases and J by 0 bases, with 14 bases left in between. CDR3 DNA: TGTGCCACCAGCAGAACCGCCTACAGGGCCTCCTACAATGAGCAGTTCTTC. This encodes CATSRTAYRASYNEQFF.

This clonotype was found many times. The chain couples TRBV7-3 to TRBJ2-7, with 8 bases identical to TRBD2. V shed 2 bases, J shed 7 bases, and the junction held 7 bases outside the gene matches. The V gene's germline CDR1 is SGHTA and CDR2 FQGTGA. This CDR3 region has 14 residues. Here the CDR3 DNA reads TGTGCCAGCAGCTTACTAGGACTAGCTGGGGAGCAGTACTTC. It yields the protein CASSLLGLAGEQYF.

This chain uses TRBV20-1 with TRBJ2-1, with 11 nucleotides matching TRBD2. The ends lost 3 bases at V and 3 bases at J; junction bases unmatched: 7. CDR3 length equals 16 residues. Germline V gene lookup returns CDR1 DFQATT and CDR2 SNEGSKA (reference sequence). This CDR3 is CSASLLAGGSYNEQFF. CDR3 DNA: TGCAGTGCTAGTCTTCTAGCGGGGGGAAGCTACAATGAGCAGTTCTTC.

On this clonotype: This could be a read error, since a much larger clone is one nucleotide away. CDR3 DNA sequence: TGCAGTGCTAGTCTTCATGCGGGGGAAGAAGAGCAGTACTTC. This gives the protein CSASLHAGEEEQYF. V is TRBV20-1 and J is TRBJ2-7; 7 nucleotides line up with TRBD2. With V trimmed by 3 bases and J by 7 bases, 12 bases remained unmatched. The CDR3 runs to 14 residues. Germline values: CDR1 DFQATT, CDR2 SNEGSKA (reference sequence).

By proportion, this clonotype is medium-sized. The chain carries TRBV5-1 and TRBJ1-2; the D is unclear. This CDR3 is 14 amino acids long. The germline V gene encodes CDR1 SGHRS and CDR2 YFSETQ. The V gene lost 0 bases and the J gene lost 3 bases, with 9 bases spanning the gap. This CDR3 is CASSLGGRDYGYTF. The DNA for the CDR3 is TGCGCCAGCAGCTTGGGAGGACGGGACTATGGCTACACCTTC.

This clonotype was counted ten times or more. The V gene is TRBV5-1, the J gene TRBJ2-2; TRBD1 or TRBD2 may be the D gene (5 bases each). The V gene's germline CDR1 is SGHRS and CDR2 YFSETQ. V shed 7 bases and J shed 2 bases, with 12 bases lying between them. The CDR3 length is 14 residues. CDR3 in amino acids: CASLRDRNTGELFF. The CDR3 DNA reads TGCGCCAGCCTCCGGGACCGAAACACCGGGGAGCTGTTTTTT.

This clonotype has at least ten counts. J is TRBJ2-7 and V is TRBV5-1, with D perhaps matching TRBD1 (5 bases). This CDR3 is built from 14 residues. Germline V CDR1 and CDR2: SGHRS, YFSETQ. V was cut by 2 bases and J by 3 bases, with 12 bases left in between. The CDR3 DNA follows: TGCGCCAGCAGCTTATGGCAGGGCGGCTACGAGCAGTACTTC. This encodes CASSLWQGGYEQYF.

This clonotype was observed at least ten times. The chain has TRBV20-1 and TRBJ2-4; the D is unclear. There are 14 residues in the CDR3. The germline V and J ends were trimmed by 1 base and 0 bases, with 7 bases remaining between them. The germline CDR1 and CDR2 sequences are DFQATT and SNEGSKA (reference sequence). CDR3 in DNA: TGCAGTGCTAGAGCCGCAATAGCCAAAAACATTCAGTACTTC. Translated: CSARAAIAKNIQYF.

In its sample, this clonotype was seen many times. V usage is TRBV28 and J usage is TRBJ2-6; D may be TRBD1 (5 bases). V was clipped by 6 bases and J by 1 base, with 10 bases between them. Looked up from germline, CDR1 is MDHEN and CDR2 is SYDVKM. The CDR3 is made up of 15 amino acids. CDR3 region: CASRPQGSGANVLTF. In DNA, the CDR3 is TGTGCCAGCAGACCCCAGGGATCTGGGGCCAACGTCCTGACTTTC.

This chain connects TRBV20-1 to TRBJ1-2; 10 bases are a match to TRBD1. CDR1 DFQATT and CDR2 SNEGSKA come from the germline V gene (reference sequence). V lost 6 bases to trimming and J lost 1 base; unmatched junction nucleotides: 11. This CDR3 contains 16 residues. The DNA for the CDR3 is TGCAGTGCCAAGACAGGGGGCTTCCGGCTTAACTATGGCTACACCTTC. It encodes CSAKTGGFRLNYGYTF.

The table lists this clonotype with many counts. The genes are TRBV10-3 and TRBJ2-3, with D hard to call. V lost 0 bases and J 6 bases, leaving 10 bases between the germline ends. The CDR3 loop spans 14 amino acids. In germline, CDR1 is ENHRY, CDR2 SYGVKD. The chain's CDR3 is CAISESTGPDTQYF. The CDR3 bases are TGTGCCATCAGTGAGTCTACGGGTCCGGATACGCAGTATTTT.

This clonotype was observed at least ten times. The chain employs TRBV20-1 and TRBJ1-1, with 9 bases matching TRBD1. Germline trimming cut 2 bases from V and 3 bases from J; bases unmatched to any gene: 16. Per germline, CDR1 DFQATT and CDR2 SNEGSKA (reference sequence). The CDR3 spans 18 residues. In DNA, the CDR3 is TGCAGTGCTAGAAGGTCGGCGCCCGGGACAGGGTATTACACTGAAGCTTTCTTT. Translation gives CSARRSAPGTGYYTEAFF.

This clonotype appeared many times. The chain uses TRBV20-1 and TRBJ2-7; D ambiguous. The CDR3 length is 14 residues. Trimming removed 0 bases at V and 0 bases at J, with 9 bases between. CDR1 DFQATT and CDR2 SNEGSKA come from the germline V gene (reference sequence). The CDR3 spells CSARDLDSSYEQYF. CDR3 coding DNA: TGCAGTGCTAGAGATCTGGATAGCTCCTACGAGCAGTACTTC.

There are a few counts of this clonotype. The gene calls are TRBV20-1 and TRBJ2-7; D perhaps matches TRBD1 (5 bases). Per germline, CDR1 DFQATT and CDR2 SNEGSKA (reference sequence). With 5 bases removed from V and 4 bases from J, the gap between germline ends came to 12 bases. CDR3 length: 12 residues. This CDR3 reads CSAGNPGYEQYF. CDR3 nucleotides: TGCAGTGCTGGGAATCCAGGGTACGAGCAGTACTTC.

This clonotype was seen at least ten times. The chain links TRBV7-2 to TRBJ2-7; 9 bases fit TRBD2. CDR3 length: 15 residues. V shed 6 bases and J 10 bases; nucleotides not matched to a gene: 16. Germline V gene sequence: CDR1 SGHTA, CDR2 FQGNSA. In nucleotides, the CDR3 is TGTGCCAGCAGACCCCCTGGGGCTAGCGGGATGCGACAGTACTTC. Protein sequence: CASRPPGASGMRQYF. Full variable domain (missing parts from reference TRBV7-2 and TRBJ2-7): GAGVSQSPSNKVTEKGKDVELRCDPISGHTALYWYRQSLGQGLEFLIYFQGNSAPDKSGLPSDRFSAERTGGSVSTLTIQRTQQEDSAVYLCASRPPGASGMRQYFGPGTRLTVT.

In its sample, this clonotype was seen many times. The V call is TRBV4-3, the J call TRBJ2-5; TRBD2 agrees at 11 bases. The CDR3 consists of 16 residues. Losses at the gene ends were 2 bases for V and 10 bases for J; bases not matched to a gene: 12. Germline CDR1 LGHNA, CDR2 YSLEER. The CDR3 nucleotides read TGCGCCAGCAGCCAAAGGGCTAGCGGGGGGCCGGGGGTCCAGTACTTC. Translated: CASSQRASGGPGVQYF.

This clonotype was recorded at least ten times. The chain employs TRBV20-1 and TRBJ2-7, with 7 positions matching TRBD1. CDR1 and CDR2 from the germline V gene are DFQATT and SNEGSKA (reference sequence). Germline trimming cut 6 bases from V and 5 bases from J; bases unmatched to any gene: 19. The CDR3 loop spans 16 amino acids. CDR3 residues: CSAKRIWTGRGNEQYF. The CDR3 DNA reads TGCAGTGCCAAAAGGATATGGACAGGAAGAGGGAACGAGCAGTACTTC.

This clonotype was found many times. The J gene is TRBJ2-7, the V gene TRBV2, with TRBD1 matching 7 bases. Germline CDR1 and CDR2: SNHLY and FYNNEI. The CDR3 loop spans 16 amino acids. Trimming took 2 bases from V and 2 from J; bases not matched to a gene: 9. CDR3 in amino acids: CASSESTGALPYEQYF. CDR3 DNA: TGTGCCAGCAGTGAATCTACAGGGGCCCTTCCCTACGAGCAGTACTTC.

In its sample, this clonotype was seen many times. V gene TRBV6-2 or TRBV6-3 combines with J gene TRBJ2-7, with 7 bases identical to TRBD2. The CDR3 runs to 16 residues. CDR1 and CDR2 from the germline V gene are MNHEY and SVGEGT. V gave up 2 bases and J gave up 2 bases; unmatched junction bases: 9. The DNA for the CDR3 is TGTGCCAGCAGTTACGGCGGCGGGGGTACTACCTACGAGCAGTACTTC. Protein: CASSYGGGGTTYEQYF.

V gene TRBV20-1 combines with J gene TRBJ2-2, with 10 bases matching TRBD1. V lost 6 bases and J lost 5; bases outside the gene matches: 6. There are 14 residues in the CDR3. Per the germline V gene, CDR1 is DFQATT and CDR2 is SNEGSKA (reference sequence). CDR3 protein: CSAQPGQGTGELFF. For the CDR3, the DNA is TGCAGTGCACAACCGGGACAGGGGACCGGGGAGCTGTTTTTT.